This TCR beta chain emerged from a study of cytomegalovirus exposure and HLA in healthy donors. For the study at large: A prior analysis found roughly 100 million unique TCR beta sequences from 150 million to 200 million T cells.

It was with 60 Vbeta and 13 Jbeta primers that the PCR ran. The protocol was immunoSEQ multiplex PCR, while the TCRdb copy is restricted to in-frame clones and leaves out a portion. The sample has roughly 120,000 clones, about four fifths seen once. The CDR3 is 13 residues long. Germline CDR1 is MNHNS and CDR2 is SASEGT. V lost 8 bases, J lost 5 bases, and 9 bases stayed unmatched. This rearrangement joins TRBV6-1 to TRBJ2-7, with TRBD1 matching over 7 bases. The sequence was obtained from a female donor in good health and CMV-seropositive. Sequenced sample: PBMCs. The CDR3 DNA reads TGTGCCAGCGTGCTGACAGGGTCCGACGAGCAGTACTTC. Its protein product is CASVLTGSDEQYF.